The clone carrying this TCR beta chain appeared a single time. The sample is drawn from a study of blood T cell repertoires in COVID-19. Study in general: Specimens from acute and convalescent COVID-19 originated in the United States, Italy and Spain. Sources were T cells, B-cell-depleted T cells, or PBMCs; the material itself was cDNA or gDNA.

Germline V gene lookup returns CDR1 MDHEN and CDR2 SYDVKM. V was pared by 10 bases and J by 4 bases, with 7 bases of the junction left unmatched. This CDR3 comprises 14 residues. Original data processing: Amplifying reference gene primers gave estimates of nucleated cell counts. Method: immunoSEQ multiplex PCR; TCRdb's copy keeps in-frame clones and lacks some. V and J calls and clone size follow that table, whereas D and trimming were derived from the DNA. The top ten hold roughly 25% of the sample, which has roughly 34,000 clones, approximately 86% seen once. The sequenced sample was peripheral blood. The source is an elderly woman with active or convalescent COVID-19. The V and J genes are TRBV28 and TRBJ2-1, with TRBD2 matching over 10 bases. CDR3 DNA: TGTGCCATCGGGCTAGCGGGGGATTACAATGAGCAGTTCTTC. It is translated as CAIGLAGDYNEQFF.